The text below deals with one T cell receptor (beta chain). This sample stems from a study of blood T cell repertoires in COVID-19. Study-wide background: Acute and convalescent COVID-19 samples came from the United States, Italy and Spain. The analysed material was cDNA or gDNA that came from T cells, B-cell-depleted T cells, or PBMCs.

This CDR3 region has 14 residues. Germline V gene data show CDR1 as MNHEY and CDR2 as SMNVEV (reference sequence). The V end lost 2 bases, the J end lost 6 bases, and 11 bases lay between the germline ends. Original processing methods: Amplification from reference gene primers served as the basis for estimated nucleated cell counts. Clones were read by immunoSEQ multiplex PCR, and TCRdb kept only the in-frame ones, dropping some. Clone size and the V and J calls come from that table; the DNA yielded D and trimming. The repertoire has just under 150,000 clones, approximately 90% of them found once; the top ten carry around 1.6%.

The TCR was taken from a human donor in a cohort sampled during active COVID-19. The V gene is TRBV27, the J gene TRBJ1-5, with D maybe TRBD1 (5 bases). Sequencing used peripheral blood. In DNA, the CDR3 is TGTGCCAGCAGTTTAACGGCAGGGCTTCAGCCCCAGCATTTT. Translating it yields CASSLTAGLQPQHF.